This passage covers 3 T cell receptor beta chains from one sample sequenced in a study of PD-1 blockade in classical Hodgkin lymphoma. Following autologous stem cell transplantation, relapse occurred in every patient, and exposure to brentuximab vedotin varied. Starting with thawed PBMCs, CD4+ T cells were purified by magnetic negative selection. Clones were sequenced by immunoSEQ multiplex PCR, and TCRdb holds only the in-frame ones, with some missing. The sample contains about 7,100 clones, roughly 80% of which appear only once. Sequences were derived from CD4+ T cells from blood, sampled at baseline. The receptors were sampled from a human donor with classical Hodgkin lymphoma.

This clone appeared a few times. V gene TRBV28 combines with J gene TRBJ1-6, with 7 bases lining up with TRBD1. The CDR3 contains 14 residues. With V trimmed by 5 bases and J by 6 bases, 4 bases remained unmatched. Germline assignment: CDR1 MDHEN and CDR2 SYDVKM. The CDR3 protein is CASSRQGRNSPLHF. CDR3 DNA: TGTGCCAGCAGTCGACAGGGTCGTAATTCACCCCTCCACTTT. Filled out from reference TRBV28 and TRBJ1-6, the complete variable domain reads DVKVTQSSRYLVKRTGEKVFLECVQDMDHENMFWYRQDPGLGLRLIYFSYDVKMKEKGDIPEGYSVSREKKERFSLILESASTNQTSMYLCASSRQGRNSPLHFGNGTRLTVT.

The J gene is TRBJ2-6, the V gene TRBV28; D is unclear. CDR3 size: 15 residues. V gave up 5 bases and J gave up 4 bases, with 12 bases separating them. Germline loops: CDR1 MDHEN, CDR2 SYDVKM. CDR3 protein: CASSPDVWGANVLTF. The CDR3 DNA reads TGTGCCAGCAGTCCGGACGTTTGGGGGGCCAACGTCCTGACTTTC. Looking up the rest from reference TRBV28 and TRBJ2-6 gives the full variable domain: DVKVTQSSRYLVKRTGEKVFLECVQDMDHENMFWYRQDPGLGLRLIYFSYDVKMKEKGDIPEGYSVSREKKERFSLILESASTNQTSMYLCASSPDVWGANVLTFGAGSRLTVL.

The table lists this clone with a few counts. One end of the junction varies from germline; a read error may be responsible. The gene calls are TRBV7-9 and TRBJ2-3; no definite D call. CDR3 length: 13 residues. CDR1 is SEHNR, CDR2 FQNEAQ, per germline (reference sequence). CDR3 sequence (DNA): TGTGCCAGCAGCCCGCGACACCCAGAGACGCAGTATTTT. This translates into CASSPRHPETQYF.